This paragraph reports one TCR beta chain. The data belong to a study of blood T cell repertoires in COVID-19. Study-level background: The United States, Italy and Spain provided the acute and convalescent COVID-19 samples.

This CDR3 is built from 10 residues. Trimming cost V 5 bases and J 10 bases, with 11 bases left between them. Germline V gene sequence: CDR1 GTSNPN, CDR2 SVGIG (reference sequence). Original data processing: Amplification with reference gene primers provided the estimates of nucleated cell counts. The method was immunoSEQ multiplex PCR; TCRdb's version includes in-frame clones alone and lacks a portion of them. That table gives V, J and clone size, and the DNA gave D and trimming. The repertoire includes 150,000 to 200,000 clones, around 83% of them detected once, and almost 1% sits in the top ten. The TCR comes from a young man with acute or convalescent COVID-19. The J gene is TRBJ1-2, the V gene TRBV30, with D perhaps TRBD1 (6 bases). Sequencing input: peripheral blood. Here the CDR3 DNA reads TGTGCCTGGGGGACACACACCTACACCTTC. It encodes CAWGTHTYTF.